This is a list of T cell receptor beta chains from one sample in a study of cytomegalovirus exposure and HLA in healthy donors. Clones were sequenced by immunoSEQ multiplex PCR, and TCRdb holds only the in-frame ones, with some missing. Counted here are about 240,000 clones, approximately 84% occurring once; the ten biggest clones make up 0.95% to 1.5%. The sequencing input was PBMCs. The receptors were gathered from a woman aged 25-40 years in good health and CMV-seropositive. Each CDR3 is given with its conserved first and last residue. The D gene is left open where the match is weak. Clone size, where shown, is once, few, many, or a class for clones that have expanded.

j_call,d_call,v_call,clone_size,cdr3_aa,cdr3_nt
TRBJ2-3,NA,TRBV10-3,few,CAISELNTDTQYF,TGTGCCATCAGTGAGTTAAACACAGATACGCAGTATTTT
TRBJ1-5,NA,TRBV2,NA,CASSELVSNQPQHF,TGTGCCAGCAGTGAGCTAGTAAGCAATCAGCCCCAGCATTTT
TRBJ2-3,TRBD2,TRBV5-1,NA,CASSPGLAGHTDTQYF,TGCGCCAGCAGCCCCGGACTAGCGGGGCACACAGATACGCAGTATTTT
TRBJ2-1,NA,TRBV5-4,NA,CASSWEVVSYNEQFF,TGTGCCAGCAGCTGGGAGGTAGTTTCCTACAATGAGCAGTTCTTC
TRBJ2-3,TRBD2,TRBV30,NA,CAWSVGLAGDSFSTDTQYF,TGTGCCTGGAGTGTCGGACTAGCGGGAGACTCCTTCAGCACAGATACGCAGTATTTT
TRBJ1-1,NA,TRBV30,NA,CAWSVLPKVAGVEAFF,TGTGCCTGGAGTGTACTCCCAAAAGTGGCAGGGGTTGAAGCTTTCTTT
TRBJ2-1,TRBD2,TRBV29-1,NA,CSVALAGYNEQFF,TGCAGCGTTGCCCTAGCGGGCTACAATGAGCAGTTCTTC
TRBJ2-7,TRBD1,TRBV6-5,NA,CASSYSNRGTGEQYF,TGTGCCAGCAGTTACTCGAACAGGGGGACAGGGGAGCAGTACTTC
TRBJ2-3,TRBD2,TRBV9,NA,CASSPTGLAGGVDTQYF,TGTGCCAGCAGCCCAACCGGACTAGCGGGAGGAGTTGATACGCAGTATTTT
TRBJ2-3,NA,TRBV4-1,NA,CASSQDRGRDTQYF,TGCGCCAGCAGCCAAGACAGGGGTAGGGATACGCAGTATTTT
TRBJ2-3,TRBD2,TRBV4-1,NA,CASSRVGTSVTDTQYF,TGCGCCAGCAGCCGCGTCGGGACTAGCGTCACAGATACGCAGTATTTT
TRBJ2-7,NA,TRBV19,NA,CASSPGDYPVNEQYF,TGTGCCAGTAGTCCAGGGGACTACCCAGTGAACGAGCAGTACTTC
TRBJ2-3,TRBD1,TRBV7-6,NA,CASSLPGGAVPDTQYF,TGTGCCAGCAGCCTTCCAGGGGGCGCGGTCCCAGATACGCAGTATTTT
TRBJ1-4,TRBD1,TRBV5-1,once,CASSLAGQGNEKLFF,TGCGCCAGCAGCTTGGCCGGACAGGGGAATGAAAAACTGTTTTTT
TRBJ1-2,NA,TRBV30,NA,CATNQGTYGYTF,TGTGCCACTAATCAGGGGACCTATGGCTACACCTTC